This T cell receptor (beta chain) is from a study of cytomegalovirus exposure and HLA in healthy donors. In germline, CDR1 is LNHNV, CDR2 YYDKDF (reference sequence). The CDR3 covers 12 residues. Between the trimmed V and J ends, which lost 4 bases and 5 bases, there was a span of 6 bases. This table comes from immunoSEQ multiplex PCR, and its TCRdb copy is limited to in-frame clones, with some not included. This sample has over 130,000 clones, with around 86% found just once. The genes are TRBV15 and TRBJ1-5, with D unresolved. The specimen was PBMCs. The source of this sequence is a young man in good health and CMV-seropositive. CDR3 sequence (DNA): TGTGCCACCAGCATTAGTCATCAGCCCCAGCATTTT. It is translated as CATSISHQPQHF.